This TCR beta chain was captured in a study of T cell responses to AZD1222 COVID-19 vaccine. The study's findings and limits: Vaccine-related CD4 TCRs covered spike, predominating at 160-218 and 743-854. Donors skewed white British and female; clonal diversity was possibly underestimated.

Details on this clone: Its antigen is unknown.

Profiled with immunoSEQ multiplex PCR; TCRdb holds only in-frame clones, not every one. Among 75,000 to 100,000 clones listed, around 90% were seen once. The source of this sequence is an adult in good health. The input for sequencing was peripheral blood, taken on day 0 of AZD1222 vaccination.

The CDR3 loop is CASSPELTVSPLHF. The CDR3 DNA is TGTGCCAGCAGCCCCGAGTTGACTGTCTCACCCCTCCACTTT. The chain links TRBV7-2 to TRBJ1-6; no firm D call. The CDR3 extends over 14 amino acids. In germline, CDR1 is SGHTA, CDR2 FQGNSA. V dropped 5 bases and J dropped 10 bases, with 15 bases sitting between them.